Each of the 28 T cell receptor beta chains below was sequenced from the same sample in a study of T cells expressing NK-cell markers. Following a re-call of the 5' RACE reads, TCRdb has one entry per CDR3 protein and lacks DNA. The repertoire table contains 250,000 to 300,000 distinct CDR3 sequences. Sequenced input: blood T cells: a sorted CD56 or NKG2C T cell subset, CD4+ or CD8+ T cells, or bulk PBMC T cells (not recorded which). These receptors all stem from a man aged 18 to 29 in good health.

The rearrangement uses TRBV18 and TRBJ2-4. CDR1 and CDR2 from the germline V gene are KGHSH and LQKENI. The CDR3 spans 14 residues. CDR3 residues: CASSPPGPQVIQYF.

CDR3 residues: CASTSITRVAREQYF. V usage is TRBV28 and J usage is TRBJ2-7. Per germline, CDR1 MDHEN and CDR2 SYDVKM. The CDR3 length is 15 residues.

The CDR3 loop reads CASSFPGLVRLTEQFF. The chain couples TRBV7-2 to TRBJ2-1; as DNA is missing, the TRBD2 call by TCRdb cannot be tested. This CDR3 has 16 amino acids. Germline V lookup: CDR1 SGHTA, CDR2 FQGNSA. Supplemented by reference TRBV7-2 and TRBJ2-1, the full variable domain reads GAGVSQSPSNKVTEKGKDVELRCDPISGHTALYWYRQSLGQGLEFLIYFQGNSAPDKSGLPSDRFSAERTGGSVSTLTIQRTQQEDSAVYLCASSFPGLVRLTEQFFGPGTRLTVL.

V and J are TRBV7-9 and TRBJ1-5; the TCRdb D gene call, TRBD1, has no DNA to confirm it. Germline lookup yields CDR1 SEHNR and CDR2 FQNEAQ (reference sequence). CDR3 length: 15 residues. The CDR3 loop is CASSRTGAVNQPQHF. Based on the CDR3 plus reference TRBV7-9 and TRBJ1-5, the full variable domain is DTGVSQNPRHKITKRGQNVTFRCDPISEHNRLYWYRQTLGQGPEFLTYFQNEAQLEKSRLLSDRFSAERPKGSFSTLEIQRTEQGDSAMYLCASSRTGAVNQPQHFGDGTRLSIL.

The gene calls are TRBV4-3 and TRBJ2-2; there is no DNA to check the TCRdb D call of TRBD2. CDR1 is LGHNA, CDR2 YSLEER, per germline. The CDR3 runs to 16 residues. CDR3: CASSQDGLAGSGELFF.

The CDR3 sequence: CASSPTGYEAFF. V usage is TRBV18 and J usage is TRBJ1-1. Germline V gene data show CDR1 as KGHSH and CDR2 as LQKENI. This CDR3 has 12 amino acids.

This chain joins TRBV20-1 and TRBJ1-6. The CDR3 length is 14 residues. CDR1 is DFQATT and CDR2 is SNEGSKA in the germline V gene (reference sequence). CDR3 sequence: CSASLPEINSPLHF.

The chain has TRBV20-1 and TRBJ2-3. Per germline, CDR1 DFQATT and CDR2 SNEGSKA (reference sequence). The CDR3 sequence is 14 residues long. CDR3 amino acids: CSARDRHNSDTQYF.

This chain's CDR3 is CSVVVAGRVDTQYF. This rearrangement joins TRBV29-1 to TRBJ2-3; the TCRdb call, TRBD2, lacks DNA for checking. CDR1 and CDR2 from the germline V gene are SQVTM and ANQGSEA. This CDR3 has 14 amino acids.

The chain joins TRBV10-1 to TRBJ2-2. Germline V gene lookup returns CDR1 WNHNN and CDR2 SYGVQD (reference sequence). This CDR3 spans 13 amino acids. This chain's CDR3 is CASSVTFPGELFF.

The chain is built from TRBV4-3 and TRBJ1-5; TCRdb designates TRBD1, a call that cannot be tested without DNA. The CDR3 runs 14 residues. Per germline, CDR1 LGHNA and CDR2 YSLEER. Here the CDR3 reads CASSQADRDQPQHF.

The V and J genes are TRBV12-3 or TRBV12-4 and TRBJ2-1; TCRdb reports TRBD2, a call that lacks DNA to check it against. The CDR3 length is 15 residues. CDR3 protein: CASSQGLPGGNEQFF.

This chain joins TRBV4-2 and TRBJ2-6; without DNA, the TCRdb call of TRBD1 cannot be checked. Germline-derived CDR1 and CDR2 are LGHNA and YNFKEQ. The CDR3 consists of 18 residues. CDR3 region: CASSQKGGYGSGANVLTF.

The chain joins TRBV7-2 to TRBJ1-3. CDR3 length equals 14 residues. The germline V gene has CDR1 SGHTA and CDR2 FQGNSA. The CDR3 loop is CASSSQRIRNTIYF.

The chain joins TRBV19 to TRBJ2-1; the D call of TRBD2 rests on TCRdb alone, since no DNA is present to check it. The CDR3 runs 15 residues. The germline CDR1 and CDR2 sequences are LNHDA and SQIVND (reference sequence). CDR3 residues: CASSIFGPAYNEQFF.

V gene TRBV28 combines with J gene TRBJ2-5; checking the TCRdb D call of TRBD1 is not possible without DNA. Germline V gene lookup returns CDR1 MDHEN and CDR2 SYDVKM. This CDR3 has 13 residues. The CDR3 sequence: CASSASGLLAQYF. The full variable domain, in which reference TRBV28 and TRBJ2-5 provide the parts outside the CDR3, is DVKVTQSSRYLVKRTGEKVFLECVQDMDHENMFWYRQDPGLGLRLIYFSYDVKMKEKGDIPEGYSVSREKKERFSLILESASTNQTSMYLCASSASGLLAQYFGPGTRLLVL.

V gene TRBV6-1 combines with J gene TRBJ2-5; TCRdb gives TRBD1 as the D gene, but with no DNA this cannot be confirmed. This CDR3 region has 13 residues. Germline lookup yields CDR1 MNHNS and CDR2 SASEGT. CDR3 in amino acids: CASTGQIQETQYF.

This chain's CDR3 is CASSRTSGSFNEQFF. This rearrangement joins TRBV7-6 to TRBJ2-1; TCRdb's D call, TRBD2, is unchecked because there is no DNA. Germline values: CDR1 SGHVS, CDR2 FNYEAQ. The CDR3 sequence is 15 residues long.

V gene TRBV20-1 combines with J gene TRBJ2-3; TCRdb lists TRBD2, though no DNA is available to test this call. The CDR3 is 15 residues long. Per germline, CDR1 DFQATT and CDR2 SNEGSKA (reference sequence). Here the CDR3 reads CSAVRLAGPPDTQYF.

V usage is TRBV6-4 and J usage is TRBJ2-7. The germline V gene encodes CDR1 MRHNA and CDR2 SNTAGT. CDR3 length equals 12 residues. CDR3: CASSDDSGEQYF.

CDR3 loop: CASSYSRTSGRNEQYF. This chain connects TRBV6-5 to TRBJ2-7; TCRdb picks TRBD2, but there is no DNA to check that call. Germline V gene data show CDR1 as MNHEY and CDR2 as SVGAGI. CDR3 length equals 16 residues.

The J gene is TRBJ2-1, the V gene TRBV6-5; TCRdb lists TRBD2, though no DNA is available to test this call. The CDR3 consists of 16 residues. Germline values: CDR1 MNHEY, CDR2 SVGAGI. This chain's CDR3 is CASSYSRTSASNEQFF.

The gene calls are TRBV4-1 and TRBJ1-4; TCRdb's D gene call, TRBD1, goes unchecked for lack of DNA. Germline V gene data show CDR1 as MGHRA and CDR2 as YSYEKL. There are 12 residues in the CDR3. The CDR3 loop reads CASRVTGEKLFF.

This sequence joins TRBV5-1 and TRBJ2-1; no DNA is available, so the TRBD1 call from TCRdb remains unchecked. Germline V lookup: CDR1 SGHRS, CDR2 YFSETQ. The CDR3 has 15 amino acids. CDR3 residues: CASSATLGDYNEQFF.

The V call is TRBV12-3 or TRBV12-4, the J call TRBJ2-7; as DNA is missing, the TRBD1 call by TCRdb cannot be tested. The CDR3 runs to 15 residues. The CDR3 is CASSSFPGQGYEQYF.

This chain uses TRBV18 with TRBJ2-4; TCRdb designates TRBD2, a call that cannot be tested without DNA. Germline CDR1 KGHSH, CDR2 LQKENI. The CDR3 sequence is 16 residues long. The CDR3 spells CASSPPLAGGPNIQYF.

The genes are TRBV12-3 or TRBV12-4 and TRBJ1-5; TCRdb's D call, TRBD1, is unchecked because there is no DNA. CDR3 length: 14 residues. CDR3 in amino acids: CATRRGGGNQPQHF.

This chain uses TRBV7-9 with TRBJ1-5; the D call of TRBD1 rests on TCRdb alone, since no DNA is present to check it. CDR1 and CDR2 (germline): SEHNR, FQNEAQ (reference sequence). CDR3 length: 15 residues. The CDR3 loop is CASSPGSSGNQPQHF.